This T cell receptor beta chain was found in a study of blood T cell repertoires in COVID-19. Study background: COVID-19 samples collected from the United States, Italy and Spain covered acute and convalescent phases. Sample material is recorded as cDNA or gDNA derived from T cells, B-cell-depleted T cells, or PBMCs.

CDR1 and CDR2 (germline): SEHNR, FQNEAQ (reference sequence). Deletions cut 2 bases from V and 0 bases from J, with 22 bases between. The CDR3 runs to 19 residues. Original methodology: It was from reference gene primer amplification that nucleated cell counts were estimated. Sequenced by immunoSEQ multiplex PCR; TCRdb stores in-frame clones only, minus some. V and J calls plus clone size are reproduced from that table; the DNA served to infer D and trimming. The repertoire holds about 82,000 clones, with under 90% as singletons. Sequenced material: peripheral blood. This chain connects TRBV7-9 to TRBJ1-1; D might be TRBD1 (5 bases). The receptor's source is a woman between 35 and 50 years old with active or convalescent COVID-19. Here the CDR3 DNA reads TGTGCCAGCAGCTTACGTGCCGGACACCAGTCGCTTTTGAACACTGAAGCTTTCTTT. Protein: CASSLRAGHQSLLNTEAFF.